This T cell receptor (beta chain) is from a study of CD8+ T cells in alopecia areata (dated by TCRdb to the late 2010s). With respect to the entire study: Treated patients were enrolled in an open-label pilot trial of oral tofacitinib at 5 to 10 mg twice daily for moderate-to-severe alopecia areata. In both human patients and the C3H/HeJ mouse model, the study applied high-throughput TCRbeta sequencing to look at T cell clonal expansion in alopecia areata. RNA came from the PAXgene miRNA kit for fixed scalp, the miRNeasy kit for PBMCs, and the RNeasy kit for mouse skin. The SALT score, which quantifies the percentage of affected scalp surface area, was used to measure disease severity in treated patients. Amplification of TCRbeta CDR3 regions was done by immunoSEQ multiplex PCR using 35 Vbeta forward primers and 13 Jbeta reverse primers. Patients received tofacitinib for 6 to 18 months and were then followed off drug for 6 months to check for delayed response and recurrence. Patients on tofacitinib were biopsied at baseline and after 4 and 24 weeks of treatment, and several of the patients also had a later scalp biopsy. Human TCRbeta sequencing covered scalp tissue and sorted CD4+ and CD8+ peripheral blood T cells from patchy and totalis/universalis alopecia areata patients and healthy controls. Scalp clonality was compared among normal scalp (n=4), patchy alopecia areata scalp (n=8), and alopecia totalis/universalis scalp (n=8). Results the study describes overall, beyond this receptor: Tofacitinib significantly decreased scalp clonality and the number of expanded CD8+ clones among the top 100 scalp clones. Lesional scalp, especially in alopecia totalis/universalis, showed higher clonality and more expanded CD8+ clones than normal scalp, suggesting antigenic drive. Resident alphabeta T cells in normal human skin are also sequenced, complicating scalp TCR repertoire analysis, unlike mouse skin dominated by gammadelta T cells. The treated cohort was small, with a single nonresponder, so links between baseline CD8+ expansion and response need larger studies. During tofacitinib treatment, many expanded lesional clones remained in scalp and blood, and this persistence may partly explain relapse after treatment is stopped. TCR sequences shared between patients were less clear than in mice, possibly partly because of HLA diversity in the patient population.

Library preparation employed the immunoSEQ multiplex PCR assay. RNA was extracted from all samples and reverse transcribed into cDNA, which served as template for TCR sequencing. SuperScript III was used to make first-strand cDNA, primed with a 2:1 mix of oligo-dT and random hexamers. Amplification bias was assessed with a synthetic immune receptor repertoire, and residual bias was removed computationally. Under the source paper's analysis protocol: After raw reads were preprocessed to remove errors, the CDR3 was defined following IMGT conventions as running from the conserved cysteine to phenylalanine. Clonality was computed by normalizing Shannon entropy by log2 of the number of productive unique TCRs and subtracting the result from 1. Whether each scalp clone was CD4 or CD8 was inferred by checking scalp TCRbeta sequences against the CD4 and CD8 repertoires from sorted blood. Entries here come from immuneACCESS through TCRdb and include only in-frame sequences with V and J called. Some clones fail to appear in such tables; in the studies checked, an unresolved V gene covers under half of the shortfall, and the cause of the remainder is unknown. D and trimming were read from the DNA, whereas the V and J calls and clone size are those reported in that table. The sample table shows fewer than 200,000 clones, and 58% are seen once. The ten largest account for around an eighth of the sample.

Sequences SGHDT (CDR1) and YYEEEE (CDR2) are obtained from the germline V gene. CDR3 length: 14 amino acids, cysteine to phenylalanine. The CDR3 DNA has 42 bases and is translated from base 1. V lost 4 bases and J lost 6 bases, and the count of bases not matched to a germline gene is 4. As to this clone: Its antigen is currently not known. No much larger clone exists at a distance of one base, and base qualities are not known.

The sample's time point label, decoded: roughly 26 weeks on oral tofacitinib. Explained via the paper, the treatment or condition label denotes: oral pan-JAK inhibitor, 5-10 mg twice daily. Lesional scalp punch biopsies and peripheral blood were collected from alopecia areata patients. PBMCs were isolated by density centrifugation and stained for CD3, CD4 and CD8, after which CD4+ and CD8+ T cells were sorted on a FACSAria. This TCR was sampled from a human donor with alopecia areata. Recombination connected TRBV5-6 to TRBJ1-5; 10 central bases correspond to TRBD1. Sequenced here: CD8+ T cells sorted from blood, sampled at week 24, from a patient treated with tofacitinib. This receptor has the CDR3 CASSRGQGGQPQHF. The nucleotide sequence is TGTGCCAGCAGCCGTGGACAGGGGGGTCAGCCCCAGCATTTT.